This entry features one T cell receptor beta chain sequence. This sample is drawn from a study of CXCR3-negative and CXCR3-positive naive CD8 T cells. Looking at the study overall: Roughly 1.5 +/- 0.3 million TRB reads came from each library, giving about 150 million in total.

The CDR3 length is 13 residues. Each TRB cDNA library was prepared by 5' RACE (with UMI labels). TCRdb reanalyzed the 5' RACE reads and collapses them to one entry per CDR3 protein, without DNA. Reported are tens of thousands of distinct CDR3 sequences; the ten largest clones contain roughly 10%. V and J are TRBV12-3 or TRBV12-4 and TRBJ2-5. The receptor's source is a human donor in good health. Some clones in this sample may be carry-over from other donors' samples. The material sequenced was memory CD8+ T cells from blood. The CDR3 is CASRQRYQETQYF.